The 6 T cell receptor beta chains in this list originate from one sample, sequenced in a study of blood T cell repertoires in COVID-19. Libraries were prepared by immunoSEQ multiplex PCR; TCRdb keeps only in-frame clonotypes and omits some of them. The profile covers 250,000 to 350,000 clones, with 70% to 90% appearing a single time and roughly 2% taken by the ten largest. The sample was PBMCs or T cells enriched from blood (not recorded which). Every receptor here comes from a woman in her sixties in a cohort exposed to, infected with or recovered from COVID-19 (not recorded which).

The chain couples TRBV6-1 to TRBJ2-7; 8 bases match TRBD1. Germline V CDR1 and CDR2: MNHNS, SASEGT. Unmatched junction bases numbered 5, after V lost 3 bases and J lost 1 base. CDR3 size: 15 residues. The chain's CDR3 is CASSDLTGGSYEQYF. In DNA form, the CDR3 reads TGTGCCAGCAGTGACCTTACAGGGGGGTCCTACGAGCAGTACTTC.

The genes are TRBV3-1 (or the pseudogene TRBV3-2) and TRBJ1-4; D call uncertain. The germline CDR1 and CDR2 sequences are LGHDT and YNNKEL (reference sequence). The CDR3 consists of 15 residues. V shed 2 bases and J shed 4 bases, with 11 bases lying between them. The CDR3 region is CASSQNGKNNEKLFF. The CDR3 DNA is TGTGCCAGCAGCCAAAACGGGAAGAATAATGAAAAACTGTTTTTT.

This chain connects TRBV3-1 (or the pseudogene TRBV3-2) to TRBJ2-7, with D maybe TRBD2 (5 bases). V lost 4 bases and J 6 bases, leaving 13 bases between the germline ends. The CDR3 totals 13 residues. In germline, CDR1 is LGHDT, CDR2 YNNKEL (reference sequence). The DNA of the CDR3 is TGTGCCAGCAGCCCAGAGGCGGCGGGCGAGCAGTACTTC. Translating it yields CASSPEAAGEQYF.

The gene calls are TRBV5-1 and TRBJ1-1; TRBD1 is a possible D gene (5 bases). Germline V gene lookup returns CDR1 SGHRS and CDR2 YFSETQ. The CDR3 has 14 amino acids. V was shortened by 4 bases and J by 5 bases, with 15 bases between the two germline ends. The CDR3 spells CASSLDTAGTEAFF. CDR3 in DNA: TGCGCCAGCAGCCTGGACACCGCGGGGACTGAAGCTTTCTTT.

The CDR3: CASSLDTGQGAREQFF. The CDR3 coding sequence is TGCGCCAGCAGCTTGGATACGGGACAGGGGGCTCGTGAGCAGTTCTTC. This chain links TRBV5-1 with TRBJ2-1; 12 nucleotides match TRBD1. J lost 9 bases, V lost 0 bases, and 7 bases had no gene match. The CDR3 runs 16 residues. The germline CDR1 and CDR2 sequences are SGHRS and YFSETQ.

J is TRBJ1-6 and V is TRBV28, with D unclear. Trimming left V 5 bases short and J 4 bases short, with 12 bases between. This CDR3 is built from 15 residues. CDR1 is MDHEN, CDR2 SYDVKM, per germline. The CDR3 nucleotides read TGTGCCAGCAGTGGAAACGGGGTGTATAATTCACCCCTCCACTTT. Translating gives CASSGNGVYNSPLHF.